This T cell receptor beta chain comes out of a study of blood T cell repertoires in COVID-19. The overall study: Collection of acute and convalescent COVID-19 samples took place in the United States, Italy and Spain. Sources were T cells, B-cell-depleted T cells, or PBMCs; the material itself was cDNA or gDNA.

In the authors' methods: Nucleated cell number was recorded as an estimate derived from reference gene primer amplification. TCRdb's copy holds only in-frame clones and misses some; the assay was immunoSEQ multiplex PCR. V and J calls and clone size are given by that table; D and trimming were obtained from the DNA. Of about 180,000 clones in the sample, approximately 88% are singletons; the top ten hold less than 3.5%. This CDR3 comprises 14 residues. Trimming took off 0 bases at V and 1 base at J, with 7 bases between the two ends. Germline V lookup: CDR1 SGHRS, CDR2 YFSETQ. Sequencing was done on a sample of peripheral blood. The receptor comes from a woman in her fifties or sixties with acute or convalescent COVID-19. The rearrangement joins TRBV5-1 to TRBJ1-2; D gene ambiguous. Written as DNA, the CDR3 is TGCGCCAGCAGCTTGGTCGGGGATAACTATGGCTACACCTTC. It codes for CASSLVGDNYGYTF.